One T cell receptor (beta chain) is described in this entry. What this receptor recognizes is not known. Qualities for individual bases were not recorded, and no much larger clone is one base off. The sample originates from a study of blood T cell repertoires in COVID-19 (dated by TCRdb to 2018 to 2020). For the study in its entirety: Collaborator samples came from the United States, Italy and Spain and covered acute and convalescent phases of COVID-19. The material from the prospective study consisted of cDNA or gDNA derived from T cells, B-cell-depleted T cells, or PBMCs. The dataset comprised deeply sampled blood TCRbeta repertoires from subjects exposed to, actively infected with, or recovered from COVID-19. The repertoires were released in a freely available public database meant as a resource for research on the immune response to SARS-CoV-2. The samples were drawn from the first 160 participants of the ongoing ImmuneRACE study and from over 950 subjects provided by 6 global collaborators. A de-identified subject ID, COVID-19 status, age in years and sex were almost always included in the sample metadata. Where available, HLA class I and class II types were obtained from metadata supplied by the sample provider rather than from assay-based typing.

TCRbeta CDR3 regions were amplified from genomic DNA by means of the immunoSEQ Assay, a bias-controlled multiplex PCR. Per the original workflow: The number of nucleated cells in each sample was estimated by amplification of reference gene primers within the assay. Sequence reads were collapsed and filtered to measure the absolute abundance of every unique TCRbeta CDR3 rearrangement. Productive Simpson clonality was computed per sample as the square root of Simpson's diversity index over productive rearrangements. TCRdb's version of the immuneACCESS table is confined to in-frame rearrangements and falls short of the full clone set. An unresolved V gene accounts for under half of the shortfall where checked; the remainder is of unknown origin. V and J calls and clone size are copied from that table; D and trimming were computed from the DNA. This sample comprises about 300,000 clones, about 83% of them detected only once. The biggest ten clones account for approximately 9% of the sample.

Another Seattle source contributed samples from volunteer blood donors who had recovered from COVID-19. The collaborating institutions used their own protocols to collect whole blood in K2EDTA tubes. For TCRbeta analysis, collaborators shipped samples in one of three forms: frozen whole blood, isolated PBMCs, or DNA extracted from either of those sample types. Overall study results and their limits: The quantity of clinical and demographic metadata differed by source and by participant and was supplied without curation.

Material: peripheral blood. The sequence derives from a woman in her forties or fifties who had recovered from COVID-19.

The CDR3 amino acid sequence is: CASSAWGVWSGANVLTF. The DNA sequence is given as TGTGCCAGCAGCGCCTGGGGGGTTTGGTCTGGGGCCAACGTCCTGACTTTC. The rearrangement joined TRBV9 to TRBJ2-6; the D region possibly corresponds to TRBD2 (6 bases align). Including cysteine and phenylalanine, the CDR3 has 17 amino acids. Solely the CDR3 DNA is kept, with 51 bases framed from the first base. Relative to germline, V is 3 bases shorter and J is 1 base shorter, with 14 bases between their ends. CDR1 and CDR2, per the germline V gene, are SGDLS and YYNGEE.